This T cell receptor (beta chain) comes out of a study of T cell changes during pregnancy in multiple sclerosis. V lost 8 bases, J lost 5 bases, and 3 bases stayed unmatched. CDR1 and CDR2 (germline): MNHNY, SVGAGI (reference sequence). The CDR3 loop spans 13 amino acids. The table came from immunoSEQ multiplex PCR; TCRdb's copy has only in-frame clones and leaves some out. The repertoire includes about 18,000 clones, 75% to 90% of them detected once, and 5.5% to 7.5% sits in the top ten. The sample consisted of CD8+ T cells from peripheral blood mononuclear cells, taken in the third trimester of pregnancy. The rearrangement links TRBV6-6 to TRBJ1-6; 7 positions match TRBD1. This receptor was obtained from a female donor in good health, enrolled as a control in a pregnancy study. CDR3 nucleotides: TGTGCCAGCGCCGGGACAGATAATTCACCCCTCCACTTT. This codes for CASAGTDNSPLHF.